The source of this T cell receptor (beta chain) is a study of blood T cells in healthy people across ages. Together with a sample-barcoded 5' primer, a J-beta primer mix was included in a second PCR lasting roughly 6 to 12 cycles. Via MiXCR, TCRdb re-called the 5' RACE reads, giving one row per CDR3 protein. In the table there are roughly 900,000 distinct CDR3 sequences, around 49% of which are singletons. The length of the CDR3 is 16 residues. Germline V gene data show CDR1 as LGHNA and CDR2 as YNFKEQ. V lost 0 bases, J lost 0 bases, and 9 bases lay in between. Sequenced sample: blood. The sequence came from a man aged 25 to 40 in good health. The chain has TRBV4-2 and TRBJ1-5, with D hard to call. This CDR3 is CASSQDNQPSNQPQHF. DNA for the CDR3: TGTGCCAGCAGCCAAGACAACCAGCCTAGCAATCAGCCCCAGCATTTT.